The clone carrying this TCR beta chain has a handful of counts. These data originate in a study of T-cell reconstitution after alpha-beta-depleted transplantation in children. As it was prepared, the TCRbeta library received unique molecular identifiers. TCRdb reprocessed the PCR reads via MiXCR and lists one record per CDR3 protein. Of a few hundred thousand distinct CDR3 sequences detected, about 9.3% appear once; the ten largest clones hold around 2.4%. This CDR3 is 18 amino acids long. V lost 4 bases to trimming and J lost 5 bases, with 23 bases between them. This receptor was taken from a human donor who donated a stem cell graft to a child with acute lymphoblastic leukemia. The sample was PBMCs from the stem cell graft donor, taken from the stem cell graft. This chain links TRBV12-3 or TRBV12-4 with TRBJ2-2, with D perhaps assigned TRBD1 or TRBD2 (5 bases each). The CDR3 sequence: CASSSWAWDGRGTGELFF. The CDR3 DNA follows: TGTGCCAGCAGTTCCTGGGCGTGGGACGGAAGGGGTACCGGGGAGCTGTTTTTT.